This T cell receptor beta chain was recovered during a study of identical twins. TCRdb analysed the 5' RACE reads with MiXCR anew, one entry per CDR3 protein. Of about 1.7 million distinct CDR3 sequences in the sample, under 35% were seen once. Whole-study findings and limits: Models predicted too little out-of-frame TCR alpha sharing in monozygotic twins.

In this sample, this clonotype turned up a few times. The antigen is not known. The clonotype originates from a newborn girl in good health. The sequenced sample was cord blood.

DNA for the CDR3: TGTGCCAGCAGCGTAGTAGGATTCGTGGGACAGGGGTACGAGACCCAGTACTTC. Translation gives CASSVVGFVGQGYETQYF. The chain uses TRBV9 and TRBJ2-5, with 10 positions matching TRBD1. This CDR3 has 18 residues. Trimming took 0 bases from V and 5 from J; bases not matched to a gene: 13. Germline V lookup: CDR1 SGDLS, CDR2 YYNGEE.